This is a list of T cell receptor beta chains from one sample in a study of early T cells in non-severe SARS-CoV-2 infection. MiXCR, run by TCRdb on the 5' RACE reads, gives a single entry per CDR3 protein. The sample includes fewer than 80,000 distinct CDR3 sequences, about 12% of them seen just once. What was sequenced was whole blood. The receptors come from an adult who was a healthcare worker with PCR-confirmed SARS-CoV-2 infection or an uninfected control (not recorded which). Each CDR3 is given with its conserved first and last residue. The D gene is left open where the match is weak. Only some rows state a clone size, as once, few, many or a class for expanded clones.

j_call v_call d_call clone_size cdr3_nt cdr3_aa
TRBJ2-1 TRBV2 TRBD1 many TGTGCCATAGACTACAGGGGGCCCCATACGATGAATGAGCAGTTCTTC CAIDYRGPHTMNEQFF
TRBJ2-1 TRBV6-5 TRBD1 . TGTGCCAGCAGTACAGTCGGGACAGGCGATGAGCAGTTCTTC CASSTVGTGDEQFF
TRBJ2-5 TRBV10-2 . few TGCGCCAGCAGTGACCCTGGGACCATCCCGGGGACCCAGTACTTC CASSDPGTIPGTQYF
TRBJ2-2 TRBV19 . few TGTGCCAGTAGTATTCACGGGGAGCTGTTTTTT CASSIHGELFF
TRBJ2-3 TRBV7-3 . . TGTGCCAGCAGCCTTCGGACTCGGCTAGCGGATACGCAGTATTTT CASSLRTRLADTQYF
TRBJ1-5 TRBV30 TRBD1 few TGTGCCTGGGCGGGACAGAATAGCAATCAGCCCCAGCATTTT CAWAGQNSNQPQHF
TRBJ2-2 TRBV3-1 . few TGTGCCAGCAGCCAATCCGGGACGAACACCGGGGAGCTGTTTTTT CASSQSGTNTGELFF
TRBJ1-2 TRBV5-6 TRBD1 many TGTGCCAGCAGCCTCTCGGACAGGGGGGGCCTCTATGGCTACACCTTC CASSLSDRGGLYGYTF
TRBJ2-1 TRBV7-3 . medium-sized TGTGCCAGCAGCTTAAGGGGTAGCGGAAACAATGAGCAGTTCTTC CASSLRGSGNNEQFF
TRBJ2-5 TRBV2 . medium-sized TGTGCCAGCACTTCGGCATTTGGTAGAGCGGAACAAGAGACCCAGTACTTC CASTSAFGRAEQETQYF
TRBJ2-1 TRBV4-2 . . TGTGCCAGCAGCCAAGATCGACTACGAAATGAGCAGTTCTTC CASSQDRLRNEQFF
TRBJ2-5 TRBV2 TRBD2 . TGTGCCAGCAGTGAACCCGCCGCGGGAGGGGAGACCCAGTACTTC CASSEPAAGGETQYF
TRBJ2-5 TRBV9 . few TGTGCCAGCAGCCCCTCGGCGATCCAAGAGACCCAGTACTTC CASSPSAIQETQYF
TRBJ2-6 TRBV20-1 . many TGCAGTGCTATGACTCCTAGCTCTGGGGCCAACGTCCTGACTTTC CSAMTPSSGANVLTF
TRBJ2-3 TRBV7-3 . few TGTGCCAGCAGCTTAGCGTGGGACGGCAGCACAGATACGCAGTATTTT CASSLAWDGSTDTQYF
TRBJ2-2 TRBV5-5 TRBD2 few TGTGCCAGCAGCTTCCCTCCGGGACTAGCGGGGGAGCTGTTTTTT CASSFPPGLAGELFF
TRBJ2-1 TRBV20-1 . many TGCAGTGCCCCCCCCGGGAGTGGATCCTACAATGAGCAGTTCTTC CSAPPGSGSYNEQFF
TRBJ1-1 TRBV29-1 . few TGCAGCATCCCTCCACGCCAGGGGTCATCGAACACTGAAGCTTTCTTT CSIPPRQGSSNTEAFF
TRBJ2-6 TRBV7-3 . . TGTGCCAGCAGCAACCGGGACCCTGGTTTGGGGGCCAACGTCCTGACTTTC CASSNRDPGLGANVLTF
TRBJ2-3 TRBV5-1 TRBD2 . TGCGCCAGCAGCTCCAGCGGGGCCGGGGGAGATACGCAGTATTTT CASSSSGAGGDTQYF
TRBJ1-6 TRBV28 TRBD1 . TGTGCCAGCACCGCCGGGACAGGGGGTTCACCCCTCCACTTT CASTAGTGGSPLHF
TRBJ2-3 TRBV7-3 TRBD2 many TGTGCCAGCAGCCTAAGACTAGCGGGAGGGGATACGCAGTATTTT CASSLRLAGGDTQYF
TRBJ2-7 TRBV4-2 . . TGTGCCAGCAGCCAAGGGTCCCCTAAAACCTACGAGCAGTACTTC CASSQGSPKTYEQYF
TRBJ2-3 TRBV9 TRBD2 many TGTGCCAGCAGCGTAGCGGGAGGGCCGACAGATACGCAGTATTTT CASSVAGGPTDTQYF
TRBJ2-2 TRBV7-8 TRBD1 many TGTGCCAGCAGAAGGGGGCTAGGGACCGGGGAGCTGTTTTTT CASRRGLGTGELFF
TRBJ2-6 TRBV9 TRBD2 few TGTGCCAGCAGCCCCCGGACTAGCGGGTACTCTGGGGCCAACGTCCTGACTTTC CASSPRTSGYSGANVLTF
TRBJ1-2 TRBV6-2/TRBV6-3 . many TGTGCCAGCACCTCGACCTTCCCCACCTATGGCTACACCTTC CASTSTFPTYGYTF
TRBJ2-3 TRBV23-1 TRBD2 . TGCGCCAGCAGTCCGGGACTAGCGGGAGGTCCTCGCACAGATACGCAGTATTTT CASSPGLAGGPRTDTQYF
TRBJ1-2 TRBV28 . once TGTGCCAGCGCCTACCAAGACTATGGCTACACCTTC CASAYQDYGYTF
TRBJ1-5 TRBV7-8 . few TGTGCCAGCAGCTTAGCAGGGGGTGGCAATCAGCCCCAGCATTTT CASSLAGGGNQPQHF
TRBJ2-5 TRBV20-1 . few TGCAGTGCTCCAAGTCGGCTAGCCCAGCCGGAAGAGACCCAGTACTTC CSAPSRLAQPEETQYF
TRBJ2-7 TRBV6-1 . few TGTGCCAGCAGTCCCGACCCAGATCTCTACGAGCAGTACTTC CASSPDPDLYEQYF
TRBJ1-2 TRBV5-8 . many TGTGCCAGCACCCGAGCGAGGAGGACGGGCTACACCTTC CASTRARRTGYTF
TRBJ2-7 TRBV11-1 TRBD1 many TGTGCCAGCAGCTTTTTGGGGACAGAAGACTACGAGCAGTACTTC CASSFLGTEDYEQYF
TRBJ2-7 TRBV6-2/TRBV6-3 TRBD2 few TGTGCCAGCAGTCCAACCGGGACTAGCCTTGAGCAGTACTTC CASSPTGTSLEQYF
TRBJ2-1 TRBV7-2 TRBD1 many TGTGCCAGCAGCTTATCCAGGGGGTATTACAATGAGCAGTTCTTC CASSLSRGYYNEQFF
TRBJ1-4 TRBV18 . many TGTGCCAGCTCACCTCGACAGATCTTCAATGAAAAACTGTTTTTT CASSPRQIFNEKLFF
TRBJ2-2 TRBV5-1 TRBD2 few TGCGCCAGCAGCGACGGACTAGCCGGGGAGCTGTTTTTT CASSDGLAGELFF
TRBJ1-5 TRBV29-1 . few TGCAGCGTTGAATTGGGCGGGGGAGGCCAGCCCCAGCATTTT CSVELGGGGQPQHF
TRBJ2-5 TRBV28 . many TGTGCCAGCAGTTTAAGGTCGCTGTTCCAAGAGACCCAGTACTTC CASSLRSLFQETQYF
TRBJ1-3 TRBV2 . . TGTGCCAGCAGTGAAAGCTCCCCTGTGGGAAACACCATATATTTT CASSESSPVGNTIYF
TRBJ1-2 TRBV20-1 TRBD1 . TGCAGTGCTAGCCCAGGGGGAATAGGAGGCTACACCTTC CSASPGGIGGYTF
TRBJ2-3 TRBV11-2 . . TGTGCCAGCAGGCTAGGGGGACCCCCTTCGGCGCAGTATTTT CASRLGGPPSAQYF
TRBJ2-5 TRBV11-2 TRBD2 few TGTGCCAGCAGCGCCCGGGAGGGCCGGATAGAGACCCAGTACTTC CASSAREGRIETQYF
TRBJ1-3 TRBV2 TRBD1 . TGTGCCAGCAGTGACCGGGACAGGGGGCCTGGAAACACCATATATTTT CASSDRDRGPGNTIYF
TRBJ1-2 TRBV24-1 . . TGTGCCACCAGTACAGGGCTCAGTGGCTACACCTTC CATSTGLSGYTF
TRBJ1-2 TRBV7-6 . many TGTGCCAGCAGCCTGGGACCCCGGGGGTCTAACTATGGCTACACCTTC CASSLGPRGSNYGYTF
TRBJ2-5 TRBV2 . . TGTGCCAGCAGTGAAGTGACGGGGACGGAGACCCAGTACTTC CASSEVTGTETQYF
TRBJ2-3 TRBV28 TRBD2 few TGTGCCAGCAGCGCCCCCACTAGCGAAGATACGCAGTATTTT CASSAPTSEDTQYF